The 18 T cell receptor beta chains reported below all come from one sample, sequenced in a study of shared clonotypes between healthy human individuals. Measured with immunoSEQ multiplex PCR; TCRdb has only the in-frame clones, and not every one. The table lists 2.3 million or so clones, over 85% of them singletons, with about 0.39% in the top ten. Material for sequencing was naive CD4+ T cells from PBMCs. Subset meaning: CD45RA+ positively selected. The receptors come from a man aged 18 to 29 in good health. Some clones in this sample may be carry-over from other donors' samples.

This clone was counted a few times. V gene TRBV29-1 combines with J gene TRBJ2-4; perhaps TRBD1 as D (6 bases). Per germline, CDR1 SQVTM and CDR2 ANQGSEA. The CDR3 is made up of 13 amino acids. Trimming removed 1 base from V and 12 bases from J, with 16 bases in between. The CDR3 protein is CSVEGTELNGQYF. CDR3 coding DNA: TGCAGCGTTGAAGGGACAGAGCTTAACGGTCAGTACTTC.

This chain uses TRBV5-1 with TRBJ2-5; 9 nucleotides match TRBD2. J was trimmed by 4 bases and V by 3 bases; bases with no gene match: 7. CDR3 length equals 15 residues. Germline CDR1 reads SGHRS; CDR2 reads YFSETQ. The DNA of the CDR3 is TGCGCCAGCAGCTCTTTACTAGCGGGCGGAGAGACCCAGTACTTC. Its protein is CASSSLLAGGETQYF.

Concerning this clone: Within the sample, other DNA sequences also encode this same CDR3. The rearrangement joins TRBV28 to TRBJ1-2; no clear D gene. V was shortened by 4 bases and J by 5 bases, with 8 bases between the two germline ends. CDR3 size: 12 residues. Germline CDR1 and CDR2: MDHEN and SYDVKM. Here the CDR3 reads CASSSVSYGYTF. In nucleotides, the CDR3 is TGTGCCAGCAGTTCCGTATCGTATGGCTACACCTTC.

This chain connects TRBV2 to TRBJ1-1; perhaps TRBD1 as D (5 bases). The CDR3 is 13 residues long. V was clipped by 11 bases and J by 4 bases, with 17 bases between them. Looked up from germline, CDR1 is SNHLY and CDR2 is FYNNEI. The chain's CDR3 is CAAQQEFGTEAFF. For the CDR3, the DNA is TGTGCCGCCCAACAGGAATTCGGCACTGAAGCTTTCTTT.

The V call is TRBV28, the J call TRBJ2-7, with D uncertain. V was trimmed by 10 bases and J by 2 bases, leaving 12 bases between them. Germline V gene sequence: CDR1 MDHEN, CDR2 SYDVKM. There are 12 residues in the CDR3. CDR3 residues: CATADAAYEQYF. The DNA for the CDR3 is TGTGCCACCGCGGACGCAGCCTACGAGCAGTACTTC.

This clone was seen just once. The chain couples TRBV6-5 to TRBJ2-1; 13 bases match TRBD2. The V and J ends lost 4 bases and 8 bases, in that order; junction bases with no gene match: 2. The CDR3 sequence is 14 residues long. Looked up from germline, CDR1 is MNHEY and CDR2 is SVGAGI. The CDR3 sequence is CASSSGLAGDEQFF. The CDR3 DNA reads as TGTGCCAGCAGTTCTGGACTAGCGGGAGATGAGCAGTTCTTC.

The chain recombines TRBV5-4 with TRBJ2-7, with D maybe TRBD2 (5 bases). Deletions cut 2 bases from V and 9 bases from J, with 18 bases between. There are 14 residues in the CDR3. In germline, CDR1 is SGHNT, CDR2 YYREEE (reference sequence). DNA of the CDR3: TGTGCCAGCAGCTTAAGGAGACTACCCGAACCGCAGTACTTC. Its translation: CASSLRRLPEPQYF.

This rearrangement joins TRBV7-2 to TRBJ1-1; D is ambiguous. The CDR3 loop spans 13 amino acids. Germline V gene lookup returns CDR1 SGHTA and CDR2 FQGNSA. V lost 5 bases and J 0 bases, leaving 7 bases between the germline ends. In nucleotides, the CDR3 is TGTGCCAGCAGCGGGCGAATGAACACTGAAGCTTTCTTT. Translation gives CASSGRMNTEAFF. Full variable domain (remainder filled in from reference TRBV7-2 and TRBJ1-1): GAGVSQSPSNKVTEKGKDVELRCDPISGHTALYWYRQSLGQGLEFLIYFQGNSAPDKSGLPSDRFSAERTGGSVSTLTIQRTQQEDSAVYLCASSGRMNTEAFFGQGTRLTVV.

The V and J genes are TRBV2 and TRBJ2-5; D is unresolved. The CDR3 consists of 13 residues. CDR1 and CDR2 from the germline V gene are SNHLY and FYNNEI. With 4 bases removed from V and 0 bases from J, the gap between germline ends came to 6 bases. In DNA form, the CDR3 reads TGTGCCAGCAGTGTGAGGAACCAAGAGACCCAGTACTTC. It translates to CASSVRNQETQYF.

The rearrangement joins TRBV7-3 to TRBJ2-2; D is unclear. The CDR3 runs to 11 residues. Between the trimmed V and J ends, which lost 5 bases and 9 bases, there was a span of 7 bases. Germline-derived CDR1 and CDR2 are SGHTA and FQGTGA. Here the CDR3 reads CASSNTRELFF. The CDR3 nucleotides read TGTGCCAGCAGCAATACCAGGGAGCTGTTTTTT.

J is TRBJ2-7 and V is TRBV7-9, with a possible D match to TRBD2 (6 bases). The germline CDR1 and CDR2 sequences are SEHNR and FQNEAQ (reference sequence). V shed 7 bases and J shed 2 bases, with 15 bases lying between them. The CDR3 contains 14 residues. The CDR3 DNA reads TGTGCCAGCATCAATAGCGGTTTTCCCTACGAGCAGTACTTC. This gives the protein CASINSGFPYEQYF.

The chain employs TRBV19 and TRBJ2-7; D possibly corresponds to TRBD1 (6 bases). The CDR3 is 16 residues long. Trimming took 4 bases from V and 0 from J, leaving 16 bases between them. In germline, CDR1 is LNHDA, CDR2 SQIVND (reference sequence). CDR3 DNA: TGTGCCAGTAGTACCGCCGGGACACCAAGCTCCTACGAGCAGTACTTC. This codes for CASSTAGTPSSYEQYF.

The chain carries TRBV7-3 and TRBJ2-1; D call uncertain. Trimming cost V 5 bases and J 5 bases, with 19 bases left between them. Germline CDR1 SGHTA, CDR2 FQGTGA. The CDR3 runs to 16 residues. CDR3 amino acids: CASSLLWVQENNEQFF. The CDR3 DNA reads TGTGCCAGCAGCCTCTTGTGGGTGCAGGAGAACAATGAGCAGTTCTTC.

The CDR3, as DNA: TGTGCCAGCAGCCTCCCTCCGGGACGCCCTGGCGAGCAGTACTTC. The encoded protein is CASSLPPGRPGEQYF. The gene calls are TRBV14 and TRBJ2-7, with D possibly being TRBD1 or TRBD2 (5 bases each). The CDR3 runs 15 residues. The V gene's germline CDR1 is SGHDN and CDR2 FVKESK. V was trimmed by 4 bases and J by 6 bases, leaving 19 bases between them.

J is TRBJ1-2 and V is TRBV28, with 11 bases identical to TRBD1. In germline, CDR1 is MDHEN, CDR2 SYDVKM. This CDR3 contains 16 residues. V dropped 8 bases and J dropped 3; count of bases not matched to a gene: 11. In nucleotides, the CDR3 is TGTGCCAGCCAGGGCCCGGACAGGGGGCACTACTATGGCTACACCTTC. The encoded protein is CASQGPDRGHYYGYTF.

The genes are TRBV7-3 and TRBJ2-6; D gene unclear. The ends were cut back, 0 bases at V and 3 bases at J, with 9 bases in the middle. Germline V CDR1 and CDR2: SGHTA, FQGTGA. The CDR3 runs 16 residues. This CDR3 is CASSLTGWGGANVLTF. The DNA for the CDR3 is TGTGCCAGCAGCTTAACAGGGTGGGGTGGGGCCAACGTCCTGACTTTC.

Worth noting for this clone: Other nucleotide sequences from this sample produce the same CDR3. The J gene is TRBJ1-2, the V gene TRBV7-9; the match to TRBD1 covers 10 bases. In germline, CDR1 is SEHNR, CDR2 FQNEAQ (reference sequence). This CDR3 is built from 14 residues. Losses at the gene ends were 0 bases for V and 7 bases for J; bases not matched to a gene: 2. CDR3 sequence (DNA): TGTGCCAGCAGCTTAGCAGGACAGGGGGGTGGCTACACCTTC. This encodes CASSLAGQGGGYTF. The whole variable domain, remainder taken from reference TRBV7-9 and TRBJ1-2, is DTGVSQNPRHKITKRGQNVTFRCDPISEHNRLYWYRQTLGQGPEFLTYFQNEAQLEKSRLLSDRFSAERPKGSFSTLEIQRTEQGDSAMYLCASSLAGQGGGYTFGSGTRLTVV.

V is TRBV11-2 and J is TRBJ2-3; D ambiguous. Germline V gene data show CDR1 as SGHAT and CDR2 as FQNNGV. V was pared by 0 bases and J by 6 bases, with 13 bases between. This CDR3 is 15 amino acids long. CDR3 sequence: CASSLEYSAVDTQYF. The CDR3 DNA reads as TGTGCCAGCAGCTTAGAATACTCTGCGGTGGATACGCAGTATTTT.